This passage covers 24 T cell receptor beta chains from one sample sequenced in a study of blood T cell repertoires in COVID-19 (dated by TCRdb to about 2020). Libraries were constructed by the immunoSEQ multiplex PCR assay. TCRdb limited this immuneACCESS table to in-frame rearrangements with V and J called. A share of clones is missing; checked studies link under half to unresolved V genes, and the rest is unexplained. The sample records over 100,000 clones, approximately 81% of which are singletons. The ten top clones hold approximately 1.5% of the sample. The specimen sequenced was peripheral blood. These TCRs come from a middle-aged man with acute or convalescent COVID-19.

The V and J genes are TRBV25-1 and TRBJ1-4; 7 bases match TRBD1. CDR1 and CDR2 (germline): MGHDK, SYGVNS. This CDR3 contains 16 residues. Trimming took 5 bases from V and 3 from J; bases not matched to a gene: 9. This chain's CDR3 is CASSWTGQVANEKLFF. CDR3 nucleotide sequence: TGTGCCAGCAGTTGGACTGGACAGGTCGCTAATGAAAAACTGTTTTTT.

J is TRBJ2-5 and V is TRBV30; the match to TRBD1 covers 10 bases. The germline V gene has CDR1 GTSNPN and CDR2 SVGIG (reference sequence). This CDR3 spans 15 amino acids. The V gene end was trimmed by 2 bases and the J gene end by 0 bases; junction bases not matched to a gene: 3. The CDR3 nucleotides read TGTGCCTGGAGTAAGGGACAGGGGAACCAAGAGACCCAGTACTTC. This codes for CAWSKGQGNQETQYF.

The gene calls are TRBV5-1 and TRBJ1-1; TRBD1 agrees at 8 bases. The CDR3 sequence is 15 residues long. The junction had 2 bases not matched to a gene; V was cut back by 0 bases and J by 1 base. Germline CDR1 and CDR2: SGHRS and YFSETQ. The CDR3, as DNA: TGCGCCAGCAGCTTGGCAGGGACAGGGAACACTGAAGCTTTCTTT. Its translation is CASSLAGTGNTEAFF.

This clone is a singleton in its sample. The rearrangement joins TRBV5-1 to TRBJ1-6; a possible D gene is TRBD1 (6 bases). V lost 0 bases and J 13 bases, leaving 17 bases between the germline ends. Germline assignment: CDR1 SGHRS and CDR2 YFSETQ. This CDR3 has 15 amino acids. This CDR3 is CASSLAMSGVFPLHF. As DNA, the CDR3 is TGCGCCAGCAGCTTGGCCATGTCAGGGGTGTTTCCCCTCCACTTT.

This clone was recorded once. The chain joins TRBV14 to TRBJ2-1, with D possibly matching TRBD2 (6 bases). Germline-derived CDR1 and CDR2 are SGHDN and FVKESK. The CDR3 loop spans 13 amino acids. The V end lost 4 bases, the J end lost 10 bases, and 14 bases lay between the germline ends. CDR3 DNA: TGTGCCAGCAGCCGCTACGACCTAGCGGAGCAGTTCTTC. Translation: CASSRYDLAEQFF.

The rearrangement joins TRBV19 to TRBJ1-5; perhaps TRBD1 as D (6 bases). The V and J ends lost 7 bases and 6 bases respectively, with 16 bases between them. Germline V lookup: CDR1 LNHDA, CDR2 SQIVND (reference sequence). The CDR3 loop spans 14 amino acids. The CDR3 loop is CASTLYRESQPQHF. CDR3 nucleotides: TGTGCCAGTACCCTATACAGGGAAAGTCAGCCCCAGCATTTT.

The chain has TRBV18 and TRBJ2-7; 7 nucleotides match TRBD2. The CDR3 contains 14 residues. Per the germline V gene, CDR1 is KGHSH and CDR2 is LQKENI. Trimming removed 3 bases from V and 7 bases from J; junction bases left unmatched: 9. The CDR3 nucleotides read TGTGCCAGCTCACCCTGGACTAGGAGCGAAGAGCAGTACTTC. This codes for CASSPWTRSEEQYF.

The chain's CDR3 is CASSPVQGYRYEQYF. The CDR3 nucleotides are TGTGCCAGCAGCCCCGTACAGGGATATAGATACGAGCAGTACTTC. The chain carries TRBV11-2 and TRBJ2-7; perhaps TRBD1 as D (6 bases). The germline gives CDR1 SGHAT, CDR2 FQNNGV. The CDR3 covers 15 residues. The ends were cut back, 5 bases at V and 4 bases at J, with 18 bases in the middle.

CDR3 coding DNA: TGTGCCATCAGCAAAGGGGACTATGGCTACACCTTC. It specifies CAISKGDYGYTF. The chain combines TRBV10-3 with TRBJ1-2, with D possibly TRBD1 on 5 matching bases. Germline CDR1 and CDR2: ENHRY and SYGVKD. Trimming cost V 6 bases and J 3 bases, with 8 bases left between them. The CDR3 totals 12 residues.

V gene TRBV10-2 combines with J gene TRBJ1-2; no reliable D call. V was trimmed by 0 bases and J by 4 bases, leaving 12 bases between them. This CDR3 spans 15 amino acids. Germline V CDR1 and CDR2: WSHSY, SAAADI. The CDR3 DNA reads TGCGCCAGCAGTGAGTCTGTAGGCAGCGGCTATGGCTACACCTTC. Its protein product is CASSESVGSGYGYTF.

This chain links TRBV19 with TRBJ1-1; 9 bases fit TRBD1. The CDR3 totals 15 residues. From germline, CDR1 is LNHDA and CDR2 SQIVND (reference sequence). Trimming removed 7 bases from V and 1 base from J; junction bases left unmatched: 7. The CDR3 coding sequence is TGTGCCAGTATGGGACAGGGTTCCCCGAACACTGAAGCTTTCTTT. This gives the protein CASMGQGSPNTEAFF.

The CDR3: CASTSSGAGGMNEKLFF. The CDR3 DNA sequence: TGCGCCAGCACTAGCTCGGGGGCAGGGGGCATGAATGAAAAACTGTTTTTT. This chain uses TRBV23-1 with TRBJ1-4; 8 bases are shared with TRBD1. TRBV23-1 is known as an ORF, though its function is uncertain. This CDR3 contains 17 residues. Losses at the gene ends were 7 bases for V and 5 bases for J; bases not matched to a gene: 15.

The chain is built from TRBV7-2 and TRBJ2-3; TRBD2 agrees at 12 bases. Per germline, CDR1 SGHTA and CDR2 FQGNSA. This CDR3 is built from 18 residues. Trimming removed 1 base from V and 6 bases from J; junction bases left unmatched: 11. The CDR3 loop reads CASSLVALAGGRSDTQYF. CDR3 bases: TGTGCCAGCAGCTTAGTAGCCCTAGCGGGGGGGAGGTCGGATACGCAGTATTTT.

The rearrangement uses TRBV5-4 and TRBJ2-3, with 10 bases that match TRBD2. The germline V gene encodes CDR1 SGHNT and CDR2 YYREEE (reference sequence). The CDR3 has 18 residues. J lost 1 base, V lost 4 bases, and 12 bases had no gene match. The CDR3 DNA reads TGTGCCAGCAGCCCGGAGCGGGGGGGCCCGATCGGCACAGATACGCAGTATTTT. Its protein product is CASSPERGGPIGTDTQYF.

The chain combines TRBV11-3 with TRBJ1-6; a possible D gene is TRBD1 (5 bases). Germline CDR1 and CDR2: SGHNT and YENEEA. The CDR3 has 15 residues. Trimming pared 6 bases from V and 4 bases from J, leaving 13 bases between. DNA for the CDR3: TGTGCCAGCAGACGGGGGGTCTCTTATAATTCACCCCTCCACTTT. This translates into CASRRGVSYNSPLHF.

Here the CDR3 DNA reads TGCGCCAGCAGACGGGGACTAGCGGATTACAATGAGCAGTTCTTC. It codes for CASRRGLADYNEQFF. This chain links TRBV4-1 with TRBJ2-1, with TRBD2 matching 11 bases. V gave up 6 bases and J gave up 4 bases; unmatched junction bases: 5. The CDR3 runs to 15 residues. Per the germline V gene, CDR1 is MGHRA and CDR2 is YSYEKL.

The chain is built from TRBV28 and TRBJ2-6, with 8 bases fitting TRBD1. From germline, CDR1 is MDHEN and CDR2 SYDVKM. The CDR3 covers 15 residues. V trimming: 3 bases; J trimming: 2 bases; junction bases outside the gene matches: 0. This chain's CDR3 is CASSLDRAGANVLTF. The CDR3 coding sequence is TGTGCCAGCAGTTTGGACAGGGCTGGGGCCAACGTCCTGACTTTC.

This clone was picked up one time. The chain uses TRBV19 and TRBJ1-2; TRBD1 might be the D (5 bases). V dropped 7 bases and J dropped 3 bases, with 15 bases sitting between them. CDR3 length equals 14 residues. The germline V gene has CDR1 LNHDA and CDR2 SQIVND (reference sequence). The CDR3 DNA is TGTGCCAGTAAAGGTCTCAGGGATTACTATGGCTACACCTTC. Protein sequence: CASKGLRDYYGYTF.

The chain employs TRBV10-3 and TRBJ1-2; 7 bases line up with TRBD1. The J segment lost 6 bases and the V segment lost 2 bases, leaving 12 bases of the junction unmatched. The CDR3 sequence is 16 residues long. Germline V lookup: CDR1 ENHRY, CDR2 SYGVKD. The DNA of the CDR3 is TGTGCCATCAGTGAGCCTCGAATACAGGGGAAGGATGGCTACACCTTC. Protein: CAISEPRIQGKDGYTF.

This chain uses TRBV18 with TRBJ2-7, with D perhaps TRBD2 (6 bases). Germline CDR1 and CDR2: KGHSH and LQKENI. V lost 5 bases and J 3 bases, leaving 11 bases between the germline ends. The CDR3 has 13 amino acids. CDR3 residues: CASSAGTFYEQYF. The CDR3 coding sequence is TGTGCCAGCTCAGCGGGGACTTTCTACGAGCAGTACTTC.

This clone was detected a few times. The V and J genes are TRBV9 and TRBJ1-6; D not certain. Germline-derived CDR1 and CDR2 are SGDLS and YYNGEE. CDR3 size: 14 residues. The V and J ends lost 0 bases and 7 bases respectively, with 8 bases between them. The DNA for the CDR3 is TGTGCCAGCAGCGTAGCGAGGGCGAATTCACCCCTCCACTTT. Protein sequence: CASSVARANSPLHF.

The chain links TRBV29-1 to TRBJ2-2; 7 bases match TRBD1. The germline CDR1 and CDR2 sequences are SQVTM and ANQGSEA. J lost 5 bases, V lost 3 bases, and 3 bases had no gene match. The CDR3 is 13 residues long. CDR3 coding DNA: TGCAGCGTTGATTACAGGGGAACCGGGGAGCTGTTTTTT. This translates into CSVDYRGTGELFF.

The chain joins TRBV9 to TRBJ2-6, with D unclear. The CDR3 loop spans 17 amino acids. V gave up 0 bases and J gave up 1 base, with 11 bases separating them. CDR1 and CDR2 from the germline V gene are SGDLS and YYNGEE. CDR3 sequence (DNA): TGTGCCAGCAGCGTAGGAGGAAGAAGGTCTGGGGCCAACGTCCTGACTTTC. This gives the protein CASSVGGRRSGANVLTF.

This clone has just a few counts. CDR3: CASSLDSYNSPLHF. The CDR3 region has the DNA TGTGCCAGCTCACTGGACAGTTATAATTCACCCCTCCACTTT. The chain carries TRBV18 and TRBJ1-6, with a weak D call TRBD1 (6 bases). The CDR3 contains 14 residues. With 4 bases removed from V and 4 bases from J, the gap between germline ends came to 8 bases. Germline V lookup: CDR1 KGHSH, CDR2 LQKENI.